The next 29 T cell receptor beta chains were all read from a single sample in a study of human T cells and chemical hapten exposure. TCRdb processed the RACE reads anew with MiXCR; each CDR3 protein has one entry. The table includes 100,000 or so distinct CDR3 sequences, 9.5% to 11% detected once. Time point here: patch test 1, 2 weeks after DPC sensitization. The treatment here: therapeutic diphenylcyclopropenone sensitization with weekly scalp DPC. The input for sequencing was whole blood, taken in connection with sensitization to the hapten diphenylcyclopropenone (DPC). The receptors shown here come from a woman between 35 and 50 years old with alopecia areata. Some clones in this sample may be carry-over from other donors' samples.

This clonotype has at least ten counts. The chain is built from TRBV4-3 and TRBJ1-2, with D possibly matching TRBD1 (6 bases). This CDR3 spans 13 amino acids. Trimming cost V 0 bases and J 4 bases, with 6 bases left between them. The germline CDR1 and CDR2 sequences are LGHNA and YSLEER. DNA of the CDR3: TGCGCCAGCAGCCAAGAAGGGGGCTATGGCTACACCTTC. Its protein product is CASSQEGGYGYTF.

This clonotype appeared a single time. The rearrangement joins TRBV24-1 to TRBJ2-5, with D possibly being TRBD2 (5 bases). The germline V gene encodes CDR1 KGHDR and CDR2 SFDVKD. This CDR3 has 14 amino acids. Trimming took off 3 bases at V and 5 bases at J, with 12 bases between the two ends. The CDR3 protein is CATSDNRGRETQYF. The DNA of the CDR3 is TGTGCCACCAGTGATAACCGGGGTCGGGAGACCCAGTACTTC.

The rearrangement links TRBV7-6 to TRBJ2-1, with 7 positions matching TRBD2. V shed 4 bases and J 7 bases; nucleotides not matched to a gene: 10. Germline V CDR1 and CDR2: SGHVS, FNYEAQ. This CDR3 comprises 15 residues. The CDR3 is CASSSPGWGGNEQFF. The CDR3 DNA reads as TGTGCCAGCAGCTCCCCTGGGTGGGGAGGGAATGAGCAGTTCTTC. The entire variable domain, with the rest obtained from reference TRBV7-6 and TRBJ2-1, is as follows: GAGVSQSPRYKVTKRGQDVALRCDPISGHVSLYWYRQALGQGPEFLTYFNYEAQQDKSGLPNDRFSAERPEGSISTLTIQRTEQRDSAMYRCASSSPGWGGNEQFFGPGTRLTVL.

This clonotype was recorded at least ten times. The chain is built from TRBV20-1 and TRBJ1-1; 8 bases are shared with TRBD1. CDR1 is DFQATT, CDR2 SNEGSKA, per germline (reference sequence). The CDR3 runs to 15 residues. V lost 3 bases to trimming and J lost 4 bases; unmatched junction nucleotides: 10. The CDR3 region has the DNA TGCAGTGCTAGGGGGCAGGGGGCGTCAAGCACTGAAGCTTTCTTT. Amino acids: CSARGQGASSTEAFF.

This clonotype was recorded at least ten times. The chain links TRBV11-2 to TRBJ2-2; possibly TRBD2 for D (5 bases). The CDR3 has 16 amino acids. The V end lost 1 base, the J end lost 6 bases, and 15 bases lay between the germline ends. Germline CDR1 reads SGHAT; CDR2 reads FQNNGV. The CDR3 nucleotides read TGTGCCAGCAGCTTAGCTGGGAGCGGTGGGCCCGGGGAGCTGTTTTTT. This sequence encodes CASSLAGSGGPGELFF.

The rearrangement uses TRBV10-2 and TRBJ1-1; D may be TRBD1 (5 bases). CDR3 length: 11 residues. V dropped 6 bases and J dropped 6 bases, with 8 bases sitting between them. The germline V gene encodes CDR1 WSHSY and CDR2 SAAADI. CDR3 in amino acids: CASRDSSEAFF. The CDR3 nucleotides read TGCGCCAGCAGAGACAGCTCTGAAGCTTTCTTT.

The sample holds a few counts of this clonotype. V is TRBV2 and J is TRBJ2-2; D not certain. V gave up 2 bases and J gave up 6 bases, with 7 bases separating them. The CDR3 has 13 amino acids. The V gene's germline CDR1 is SNHLY and CDR2 FYNNEI. Here the CDR3 DNA reads TGTGCCAGCAGTGAACTCGCCCCCGGGGAGCTGTTTTTT. Residues: CASSELAPGELFF.

This clonotype was seen ten or more times. The rearrangement uses TRBV20-1 and TRBJ2-3; TRBD2 aligns across 8 bases. V lost 2 bases to trimming and J lost 5 bases; unmatched junction nucleotides: 0. CDR3 length equals 12 residues. Germline CDR1 DFQATT, CDR2 SNEGSKA (reference sequence). The CDR3 spells CSARLAGDTQYF. CDR3 DNA: TGCAGTGCTAGACTAGCGGGAGATACGCAGTATTTT.

This clonotype was found many times. The rearrangement uses TRBV9 and TRBJ1-2; D gene ambiguous. V lost 7 bases, J lost 0 bases, and 13 bases lay in between. CDR3 size: 14 residues. Germline lookup yields CDR1 SGDLS and CDR2 YYNGEE. CDR3 sequence reads: CASGGQDTNYGYTF. The CDR3 DNA reads as TGTGCCAGCGGAGGGCAGGATACTAACTATGGCTACACCTTC.

The sample holds a few counts of this clonotype. CDR3 region: CASSPSRTGSWVEQYF. Here the CDR3 DNA reads TGTGCCAGCAGTCCTTCCAGGACTGGAAGTTGGGTTGAGCAGTACTTC. This chain links TRBV28 with TRBJ2-7, with D perhaps TRBD2 (5 bases). The CDR3 runs 16 residues. V gave up 5 bases and J gave up 7 bases, with 24 bases separating them. Germline CDR1 reads MDHEN; CDR2 reads SYDVKM. Full variable domain (outside the CDR3, taken from reference TRBV28 and TRBJ2-7): DVKVTQSSRYLVKRTGEKVFLECVQDMDHENMFWYRQDPGLGLRLIYFSYDVKMKEKGDIPEGYSVSREKKERFSLILESASTNQTSMYLCASSPSRTGSWVEQYFGPGTRLTVT.

This clonotype was detected once. The J gene is TRBJ2-3, the V gene TRBV2; 10 bases agree with TRBD2. The ends lost 3 bases at V and 4 bases at J; junction bases unmatched: 1. Germline V gene lookup returns CDR1 SNHLY and CDR2 FYNNEI. This CDR3 has 14 amino acids. This CDR3 reads CASSDGLAADTQYF. The CDR3 nucleotides read TGTGCCAGCAGTGACGGACTAGCGGCAGATACGCAGTATTTT. The full variable domain, in which reference TRBV2 and TRBJ2-3 provide the parts outside the CDR3, is EPEVTQTPSHQVTQMGQEVILRCVPISNHLYFYWYRQILGQKVEFLVSFYNNEISEKSEIFDDQFSVERPDGSNFTLKIRSTKLEDSAMYFCASSDGLAADTQYFGPGTRLTVL.

This clonotype has ten or more counts. The chain joins TRBV6-1 to TRBJ1-5, with D tentatively TRBD1 (6 bases). Germline CDR1 is MNHNS and CDR2 is SASEGT. Trimming left V 7 bases short and J 0 bases short, with 16 bases between. The CDR3 contains 16 residues. The CDR3 DNA reads TGTGCCAGCAAATGGAAGGCAGGGGATAGCAATCAGCCCCAGCATTTT. This codes for CASKWKAGDSNQPQHF.

Ten or more counts support this clonotype. The chain is built from TRBV27 and TRBJ1-2; D might be TRBD1 (6 bases). CDR1 MNHEY and CDR2 SMNVEV come from the germline V gene (reference sequence). Trimming took 6 bases from V and 4 from J, leaving 12 bases between them. The CDR3 sequence is 13 residues long. The CDR3 sequence: CASRGGSPYGYTF. The CDR3 nucleotides read TGTGCCAGCAGGGGGGGCAGTCCCTATGGCTACACCTTC.

The chain links TRBV30 to TRBJ1-5, with no clear D. There are 15 residues in the CDR3. Germline CDR1 reads GTSNPN; CDR2 reads SVGIG (reference sequence). V dropped 2 bases and J dropped 2 bases, with 13 bases sitting between them. The CDR3 coding sequence is TGTGCCTGGAGTAAAAAGGGCGTGGGCAATCAGCCCCAGCATTTT. It specifies CAWSKKGVGNQPQHF.

This clonotype appeared many times. The chain employs TRBV3-2 and TRBJ2-1. TRBV3-2 is a pseudogene segment. This CDR3 is built from 17 residues. The CDR3 loop is CASSQKLPLLGYNEQFF. The CDR3, as DNA: TGTGCCAGCAGCCAAAAACTACCTCTGTTGGGCTACAATGAGCAGTTCTTC.

This clonotype was observed many times. The gene calls are TRBV12-3 or TRBV12-4 and TRBJ1-3; D might be TRBD1 (5 bases). Trimming stripped 6 bases from V and 2 bases from J, with 8 bases between. There are 13 residues in the CDR3. CDR3 DNA: TGTGCCAGCAGCGCACAGGCTGGAAACACCATATATTTT. It specifies CASSAQAGNTIYF.

The V and J genes are TRBV20-1 and TRBJ2-3; D unclear. CDR1 DFQATT and CDR2 SNEGSKA come from the germline V gene (reference sequence). Deletions cut 5 bases from V and 1 base from J, with 13 bases between. The CDR3 totals 14 residues. CDR3 in DNA: TGCAGTGCTTGGATTCAAACACGCACAGATACGCAGTATTTT. This gives the protein CSAWIQTRTDTQYF.

The chain recombines TRBV6-5 with TRBJ2-5; 9 bases are a match to TRBD1. The CDR3 sequence is 15 residues long. Germline CDR1 MNHEY, CDR2 SVGAGI. J gave up 5 bases and V 11 bases, and 15 bases lay outside the gene matches. CDR3 DNA sequence: TGTGCCGGTGCCCGAAAACCGGGACAGGGCGAGACCCAGTACTTC. Translated, it gives CAGARKPGQGETQYF.

This clonotype was detected ten times or more. This chain links TRBV6-5 with TRBJ1-6; weak D call: TRBD1 (5 bases). The V end was cut by 8 bases, the J end by 0 bases, with 14 bases between. CDR1 is MNHEY, CDR2 SVGAGI, per germline. The CDR3 covers 16 residues. DNA of the CDR3: TGTGCCAGCCAAAGGGGTTCCAGCTCCTATAATTCACCCCTCCACTTT. It is translated as CASQRGSSSYNSPLHF.

There are many counts of this clonotype. The J gene is TRBJ2-7, the V gene TRBV5-4, with D perhaps matching TRBD1 or TRBD2 (5 bases each). Germline CDR1 reads SGHNT; CDR2 reads YYREEE (reference sequence). Trimming stripped 6 bases from V and 2 bases from J, with 15 bases between. The CDR3 has 14 amino acids. The CDR3 sequence: CASTLHGTPYEQYF. The DNA for the CDR3 is TGTGCCAGCACCCTCCACGGGACGCCCTACGAGCAGTACTTC.

This clonotype was recorded a few times. The chain is built from TRBV27 and TRBJ1-6, with D maybe TRBD1 (5 bases). The CDR3 loop spans 19 amino acids. V was shortened by 2 bases and J by 14 bases, with 31 bases between the two germline ends. Germline assignment: CDR1 MNHEY and CDR2 SMNVEV (reference sequence). The CDR3 DNA is TGTGCCAGCAGTTTACCCGAAATAAGGCAGGGCAGGGAAATTTTATCCCTCCACTTT. This encodes CASSLPEIRQGREILSLHF.

This clonotype showed up just a few times. The gene calls are TRBV12-3 or TRBV12-4 and TRBJ2-5; TRBD1 is a possible D gene (5 bases). Trimming took 6 bases from V and 4 from J, leaving 18 bases between them. The CDR3 spans 15 residues. In nucleotides, the CDR3 is TGTGCCAGCAGCCGCAGGGTCTCCATGGGAGAGACCCAGTACTTC. Its protein is CASSRRVSMGETQYF.

This clonotype has a handful of counts. The rearrangement links TRBV24-1 to TRBJ2-7; 11 bases are a match to TRBD1. Looked up from germline, CDR1 is KGHDR and CDR2 is SFDVKD. Unmatched junction bases numbered 11, after V lost 3 bases and J lost 5 bases. The CDR3 contains 17 residues. Here the CDR3 DNA reads TGTGCCACCAGTGATCCCTTGGACAGGGGGCAGAACCACGAGCAGTACTTC. Its translation: CATSDPLDRGQNHEQYF.

Concerning this clonotype: This may come from a read error, since a much larger clone is one base off. V usage is TRBV24-1 and J usage is TRBJ2-6; D is uncertain. This CDR3 has 16 residues. Germline V gives CDR1 KGHDR, CDR2 SFDVKD. In nucleotides, the CDR3 is TGTGCCACCAGTGATTTGTCCCCATCTGGGGTCAACGTCCTGACTTTC. It specifies CATSDLSPSGVNVLTF.

V and J are TRBV7-9 and TRBJ1-1; D is uncertain. Germline V gives CDR1 SEHNR, CDR2 FQNEAQ (reference sequence). This CDR3 region has 15 residues. Trimming shortened V by 0 bases and J by 2 bases, and 10 bases separated the two germline ends. Here the CDR3 reads CASSLAKSANTEAFF. The CDR3 coding sequence is TGTGCCAGCAGCTTAGCGAAAAGCGCCAACACTGAAGCTTTCTTT. Full variable domain (outside the CDR3, taken from reference TRBV7-9 and TRBJ1-1): DTGVSQNPRHKITKRGQNVTFRCDPISEHNRLYWYRQTLGQGPEFLTYFQNEAQLEKSRLLSDRFSAERPKGSFSTLEIQRTEQGDSAMYLCASSLAKSANTEAFFGQGTRLTVV.

This clonotype was recorded many times. This chain uses TRBV20-1 with TRBJ2-1; 8 nucleotides align to TRBD2. The V segment lost 1 base and the J segment 3 bases; nucleotides outside the gene matches: 8. Germline assignment: CDR1 DFQATT and CDR2 SNEGSKA (reference sequence). CDR3 length: 16 residues. CDR3 amino acids: CSARAQGSGDYNEQFF. CDR3 in DNA: TGCAGTGCTAGAGCCCAGGGTAGCGGGGACTACAATGAGCAGTTCTTC.

V and J are TRBV4-3 and TRBJ2-3, with 8 bases lining up with TRBD2. Germline V CDR1 and CDR2: LGHNA, YSLEER. The CDR3 sequence is 18 residues long. The J segment lost 3 bases and the V segment lost 5 bases, leaving 16 bases of the junction unmatched. CDR3 bases: TGCGCCAGCAGCGCAAGATCTGGTCTAGCGGGTCCAACAGATACGCAGTATTTT. Translated, it gives CASSARSGLAGPTDTQYF.

The chain joins TRBV29-1 to TRBJ2-5, with 8 bases lining up with TRBD1. The CDR3 runs 13 residues. Unmatched junction bases numbered 9, after V lost 5 bases and J lost 7 bases. Germline CDR1 and CDR2: SQVTM and ANQGSEA. The CDR3 here is CSVLGTGFGTQYF. For the CDR3, the DNA is TGCAGCGTTCTAGGGACAGGATTCGGGACCCAGTACTTC.

The CDR3 loop is CASSLVGLAGGDTQYF. CDR3 nucleotide sequence: TGCGCCAGCAGCTTGGTGGGACTAGCGGGAGGGGATACGCAGTATTTT. The rearrangement joins TRBV5-1 to TRBJ2-3; 16 bases are a match to TRBD2. The length of the CDR3 is 16 residues. V shed 0 bases and J 6 bases; nucleotides not matched to a gene: 1. Germline V lookup: CDR1 SGHRS, CDR2 YFSETQ.